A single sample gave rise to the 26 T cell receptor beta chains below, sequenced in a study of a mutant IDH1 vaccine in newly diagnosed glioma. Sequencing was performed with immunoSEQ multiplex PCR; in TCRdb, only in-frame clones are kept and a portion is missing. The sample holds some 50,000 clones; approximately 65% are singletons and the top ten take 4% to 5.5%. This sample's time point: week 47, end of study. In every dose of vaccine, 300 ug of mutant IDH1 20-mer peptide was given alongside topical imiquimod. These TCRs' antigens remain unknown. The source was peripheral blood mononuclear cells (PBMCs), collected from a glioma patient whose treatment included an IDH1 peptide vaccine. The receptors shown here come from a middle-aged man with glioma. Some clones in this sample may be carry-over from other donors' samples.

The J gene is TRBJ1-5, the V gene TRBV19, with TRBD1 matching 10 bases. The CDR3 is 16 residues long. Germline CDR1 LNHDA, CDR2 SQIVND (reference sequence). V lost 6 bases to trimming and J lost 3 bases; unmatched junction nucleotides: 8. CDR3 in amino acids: CASRPGQGLINQPQHF. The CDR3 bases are TGTGCCAGTAGACCGGGACAGGGGTTGATCAATCAGCCCCAGCATTTT. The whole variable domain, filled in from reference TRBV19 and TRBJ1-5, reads DGGITQSPKYLFRKEGQNVTLSCEQNLNHDAMYWYRQDPGQGLRLIYYSQIVNDFQKGDIAEGYSVSREKKESFPLTVTSAQKNPTAFYLCASRPGQGLINQPQHFGDGTRLSIL.

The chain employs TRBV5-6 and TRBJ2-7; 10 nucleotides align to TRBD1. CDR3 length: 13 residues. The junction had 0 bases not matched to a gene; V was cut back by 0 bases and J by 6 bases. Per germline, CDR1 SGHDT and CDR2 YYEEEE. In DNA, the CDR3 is TGTGCCAGCAGCTTGGGGACAGGGGGCGAGCAGTACTTC. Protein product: CASSLGTGGEQYF.

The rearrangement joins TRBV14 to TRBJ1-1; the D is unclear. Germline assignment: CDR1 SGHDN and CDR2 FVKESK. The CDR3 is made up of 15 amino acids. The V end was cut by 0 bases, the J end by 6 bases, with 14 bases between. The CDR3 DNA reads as TGTGCCAGCAGCCAAGACCCCAGCGGGAAGGCTGAAGCTTTCTTT. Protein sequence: CASSQDPSGKAEAFF.

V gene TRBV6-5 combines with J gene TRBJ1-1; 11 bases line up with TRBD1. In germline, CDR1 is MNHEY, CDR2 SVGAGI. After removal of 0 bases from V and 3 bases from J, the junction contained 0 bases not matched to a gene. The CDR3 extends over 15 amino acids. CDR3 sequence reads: CASSYSGQGDTEAFF. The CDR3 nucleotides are TGTGCCAGCAGTTACTCGGGACAGGGGGACACTGAAGCTTTCTTT.

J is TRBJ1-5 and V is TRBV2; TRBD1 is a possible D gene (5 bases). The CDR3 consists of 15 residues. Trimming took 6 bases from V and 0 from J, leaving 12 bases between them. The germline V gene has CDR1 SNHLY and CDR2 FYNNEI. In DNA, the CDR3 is TGTGCCAGCAGCCGGGGCTCAGGTAGCAATCAGCCCCAGCATTTT. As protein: CASSRGSGSNQPQHF. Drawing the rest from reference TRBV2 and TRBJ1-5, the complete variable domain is EPEVTQTPSHQVTQMGQEVILRCVPISNHLYFYWYRQILGQKVEFLVSFYNNEISEKSEIFDDQFSVERPDGSNFTLKIRSTKLEDSAMYFCASSRGSGSNQPQHFGDGTRLSIL.

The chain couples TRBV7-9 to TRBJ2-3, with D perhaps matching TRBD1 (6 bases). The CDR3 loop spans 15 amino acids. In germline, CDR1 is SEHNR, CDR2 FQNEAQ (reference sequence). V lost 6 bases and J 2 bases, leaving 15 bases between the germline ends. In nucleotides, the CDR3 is TGTGCCAGCAGACAGATACAGGGTACCACAGATACGCAGTATTTT. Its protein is CASRQIQGTTDTQYF. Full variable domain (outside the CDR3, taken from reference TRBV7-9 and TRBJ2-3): DTGVSQNPRHKITKRGQNVTFRCDPISEHNRLYWYRQTLGQGPEFLTYFQNEAQLEKSRLLSDRFSAERPKGSFSTLEIQRTEQGDSAMYLCASRQIQGTTDTQYFGPGTRLTVL.

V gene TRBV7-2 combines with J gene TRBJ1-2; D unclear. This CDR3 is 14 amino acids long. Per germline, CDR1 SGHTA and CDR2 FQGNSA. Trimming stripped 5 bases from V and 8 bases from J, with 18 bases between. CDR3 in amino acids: CASSQSTGNSGYTF. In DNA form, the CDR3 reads TGTGCCAGCAGCCAGAGTACCGGGAACTCCGGCTACACCTTC.

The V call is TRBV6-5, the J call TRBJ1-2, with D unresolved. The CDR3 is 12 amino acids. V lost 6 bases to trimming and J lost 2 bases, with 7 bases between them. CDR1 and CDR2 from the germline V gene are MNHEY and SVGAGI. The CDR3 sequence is CASRAKNYGYTF. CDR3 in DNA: TGTGCCAGCAGGGCTAAGAACTATGGCTACACCTTC.

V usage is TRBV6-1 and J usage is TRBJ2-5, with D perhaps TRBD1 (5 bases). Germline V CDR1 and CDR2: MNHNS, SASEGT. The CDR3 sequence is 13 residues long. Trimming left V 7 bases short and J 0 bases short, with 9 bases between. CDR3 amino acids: CASKVRDQETQYF. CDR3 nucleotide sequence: TGTGCCAGCAAAGTCAGGGACCAAGAGACCCAGTACTTC.

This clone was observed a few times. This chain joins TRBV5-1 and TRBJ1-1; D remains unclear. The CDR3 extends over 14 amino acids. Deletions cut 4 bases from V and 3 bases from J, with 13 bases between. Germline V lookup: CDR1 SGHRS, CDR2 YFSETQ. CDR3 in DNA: TGCGCCAGCAGCCAATCGTATGAGGACACTGAAGCTTTCTTT. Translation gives CASSQSYEDTEAFF. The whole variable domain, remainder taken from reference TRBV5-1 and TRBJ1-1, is KAGVTQTPRYLIKTRGQQVTLSCSPISGHRSVSWYQQTPGQGLQFLFEYFSETQRNKGNFPGRFSGRQFSNSRSEMNVSTLELGDSALYLCASSQSYEDTEAFFGQGTRLTVV.

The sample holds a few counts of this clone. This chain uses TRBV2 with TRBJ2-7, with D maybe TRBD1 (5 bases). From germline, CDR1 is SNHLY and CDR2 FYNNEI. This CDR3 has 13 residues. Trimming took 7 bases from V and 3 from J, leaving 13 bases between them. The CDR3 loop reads CASKGSQDYEQYF. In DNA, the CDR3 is TGTGCCAGCAAGGGCTCACAGGACTACGAGCAGTACTTC.

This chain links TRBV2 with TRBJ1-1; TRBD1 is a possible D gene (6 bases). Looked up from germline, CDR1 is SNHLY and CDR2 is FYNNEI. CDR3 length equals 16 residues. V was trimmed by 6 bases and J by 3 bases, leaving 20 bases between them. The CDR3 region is CASSRGGTGRDTEAFF. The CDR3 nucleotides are TGTGCCAGCAGCCGGGGGGGTACAGGGCGGGACACTGAAGCTTTCTTT.

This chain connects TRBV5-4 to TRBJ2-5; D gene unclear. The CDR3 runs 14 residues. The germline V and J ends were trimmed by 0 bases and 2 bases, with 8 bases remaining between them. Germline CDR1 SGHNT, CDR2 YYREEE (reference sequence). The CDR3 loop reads CASSLEVQQETQYF. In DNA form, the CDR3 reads TGTGCCAGCAGCTTGGAAGTTCAACAAGAGACCCAGTACTTC.

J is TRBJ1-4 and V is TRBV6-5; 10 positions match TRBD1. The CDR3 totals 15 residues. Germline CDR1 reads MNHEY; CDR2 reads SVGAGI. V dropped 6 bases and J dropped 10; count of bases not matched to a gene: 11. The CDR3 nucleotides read TGTGCCAGCAGGAACGGGGGACAGGGGACGGGAAAACTGTTTTTT. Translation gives CASRNGGQGTGKLFF.

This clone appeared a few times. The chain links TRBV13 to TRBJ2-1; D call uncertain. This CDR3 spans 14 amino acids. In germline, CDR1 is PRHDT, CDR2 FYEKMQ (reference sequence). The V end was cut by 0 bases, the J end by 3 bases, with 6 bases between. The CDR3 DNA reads TGTGCCAGCAGCTTAGGTACGTTCTACAATGAGCAGTTCTTC. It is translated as CASSLGTFYNEQFF.

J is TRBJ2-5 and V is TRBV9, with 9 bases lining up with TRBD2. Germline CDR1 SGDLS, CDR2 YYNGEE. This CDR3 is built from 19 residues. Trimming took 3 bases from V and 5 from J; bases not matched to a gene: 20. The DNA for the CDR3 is TGTGCCAGCAGCGCTACTAGCATCCCACTAGCGGGTTTCGGTGAGACCCAGTACTTC. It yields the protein CASSATSIPLAGFGETQYF.

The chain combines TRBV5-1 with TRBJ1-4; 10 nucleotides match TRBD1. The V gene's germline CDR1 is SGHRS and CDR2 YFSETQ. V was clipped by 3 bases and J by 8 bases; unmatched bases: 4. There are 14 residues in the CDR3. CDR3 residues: CASSSGTGDEKLFF. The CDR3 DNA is TGCGCCAGCAGCTCCGGGACAGGGGACGAAAAACTGTTTTTT. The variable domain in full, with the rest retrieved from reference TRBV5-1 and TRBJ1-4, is KAGVTQTPRYLIKTRGQQVTLSCSPISGHRSVSWYQQTPGQGLQFLFEYFSETQRNKGNFPGRFSGRQFSNSRSEMNVSTLELGDSALYLCASSSGTGDEKLFFGSGTQLSVL.

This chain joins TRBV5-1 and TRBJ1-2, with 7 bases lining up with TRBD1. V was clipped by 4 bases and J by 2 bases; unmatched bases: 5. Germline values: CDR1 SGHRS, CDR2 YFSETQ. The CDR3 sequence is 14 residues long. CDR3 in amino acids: CASSPRGGNYGYTF. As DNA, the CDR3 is TGCGCCAGCAGCCCCCGAGGGGGCAACTATGGCTACACCTTC.

The CDR3 here is CASGGGLVTDTQYF. Here the CDR3 DNA reads TGTGCTAGTGGGGGGGGACTGGTCACAGATACGCAGTATTTT. The chain links TRBV12-5 to TRBJ2-3, with D possibly TRBD2 on 6 matching bases. The CDR3 consists of 14 residues. Germline loops: CDR1 LGHNT, CDR2 FRNRAP. The ends were cut back, 6 bases at V and 2 bases at J, with 12 bases in the middle.

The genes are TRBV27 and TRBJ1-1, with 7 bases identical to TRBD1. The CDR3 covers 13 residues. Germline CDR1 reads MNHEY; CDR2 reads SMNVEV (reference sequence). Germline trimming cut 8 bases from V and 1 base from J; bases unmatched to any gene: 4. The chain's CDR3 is CASVRQGNTEAFF. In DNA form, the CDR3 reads TGTGCCAGCGTCCGACAGGGGAACACTGAAGCTTTCTTT.

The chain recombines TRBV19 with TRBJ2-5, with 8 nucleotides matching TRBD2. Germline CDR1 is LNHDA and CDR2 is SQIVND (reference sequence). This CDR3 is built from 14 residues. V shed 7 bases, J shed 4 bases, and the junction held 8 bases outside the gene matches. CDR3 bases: TGTGCCAGTACCGGGAGGGGAGGCGGAGAGACCCAGTACTTC. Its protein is CASTGRGGGETQYF. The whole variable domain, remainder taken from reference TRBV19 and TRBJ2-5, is DGGITQSPKYLFRKEGQNVTLSCEQNLNHDAMYWYRQDPGQGLRLIYYSQIVNDFQKGDIAEGYSVSREKKESFPLTVTSAQKNPTAFYLCASTGRGGGETQYFGPGTRLLVL.

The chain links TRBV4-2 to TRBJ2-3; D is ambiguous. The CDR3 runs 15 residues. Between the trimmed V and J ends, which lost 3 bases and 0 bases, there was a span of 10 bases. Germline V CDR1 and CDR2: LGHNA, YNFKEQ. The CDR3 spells CASSHGRSSTDTQYF. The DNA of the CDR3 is TGTGCCAGCAGCCACGGGCGGTCTAGCACAGATACGCAGTATTTT.

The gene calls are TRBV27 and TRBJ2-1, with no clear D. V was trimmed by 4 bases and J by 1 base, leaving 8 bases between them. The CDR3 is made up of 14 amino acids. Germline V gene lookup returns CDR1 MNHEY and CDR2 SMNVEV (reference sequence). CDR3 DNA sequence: TGTGCCAGCAGTTCCAGAGTGTCCTACAATGAGCAGTTCTTC. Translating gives CASSSRVSYNEQFF.

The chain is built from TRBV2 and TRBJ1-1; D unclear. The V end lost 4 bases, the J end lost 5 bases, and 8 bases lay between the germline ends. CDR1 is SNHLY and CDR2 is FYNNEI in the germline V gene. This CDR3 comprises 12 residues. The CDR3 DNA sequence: TGTGCCAGCAGTGGAGGGTCTACTGAAGCTTTCTTT. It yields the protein CASSGGSTEAFF.

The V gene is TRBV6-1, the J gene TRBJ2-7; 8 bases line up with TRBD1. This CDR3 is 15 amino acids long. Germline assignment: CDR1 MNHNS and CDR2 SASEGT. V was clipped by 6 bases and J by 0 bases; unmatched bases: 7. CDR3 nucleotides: TGTGCCAGCAGGACATTGGACAGGGCCTCCTACGAGCAGTACTTC. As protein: CASRTLDRASYEQYF.

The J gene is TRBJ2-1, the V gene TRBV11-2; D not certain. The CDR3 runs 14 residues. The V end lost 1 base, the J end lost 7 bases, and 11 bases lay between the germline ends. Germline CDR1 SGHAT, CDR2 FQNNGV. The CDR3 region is CASSLVRLPNEQFF. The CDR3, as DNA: TGTGCCAGCAGCTTAGTCCGGCTCCCGAATGAGCAGTTCTTC.